The 11 T cell receptor beta chains listed next were all sequenced from one sample in a study of cytomegalovirus exposure and HLA in healthy donors. With 60 Vbeta and 13 Jbeta primers, the PCR was carried out. Data came from immunoSEQ multiplex PCR; TCRdb stores just in-frame clones and leaves some out. The profile shows 150,000 to 200,000 clones, around 80% of them singletons. The sample was PBMCs. These receptors originate from a woman in her thirties or forties in good health and CMV-seronegative.

V usage is TRBV15 and J usage is TRBJ2-5; 7 nucleotides match TRBD1. The CDR3 totals 15 residues. V trimming: 3 bases; J trimming: 4 bases; junction bases outside the gene matches: 8. From germline, CDR1 is LNHNV and CDR2 YYDKDF (reference sequence). The CDR3 spells CATSSRNRGIETQYF. CDR3 nucleotide sequence: TGTGCCACCAGCAGCCGAAACAGGGGAATAGAGACCCAGTACTTC.

The chain uses TRBV5-6 and TRBJ1-1; TRBD1 is a possible D gene (5 bases). The CDR3 consists of 16 residues. V was clipped by 0 bases and J by 4 bases, with 16 bases between them. From germline, CDR1 is SGHDT and CDR2 YYEEEE. Written as DNA, the CDR3 is TGTGCCAGCAGCTTGGGGGGGGGAATTGGAAGCACTGAAGCTTTCTTT. Translated, it gives CASSLGGGIGSTEAFF.

The CDR3 DNA reads as TGTGCCAGCAGTTTAATTGGGGCAGGGCCTTCACCCCTCCACTTT. It translates to CASSLIGAGPSPLHF. V is TRBV25-1 and J is TRBJ1-6; D perhaps matches TRBD1 (5 bases). The CDR3 contains 15 residues. Germline V gene lookup returns CDR1 MGHDK and CDR2 SYGVNS. V dropped 5 bases and J dropped 9 bases, with 17 bases sitting between them.

This clone was counted between two and nine times. The gene calls are TRBV9 and TRBJ1-1; D is possibly TRBD1 (6 bases). The germline gives CDR1 SGDLS, CDR2 YYNGEE. The CDR3 extends over 15 amino acids. Deletions cut 0 bases from V and 2 bases from J, with 11 bases between. Here the CDR3 reads CASSVVEQGNTEAFF. CDR3 DNA: TGTGCCAGCAGCGTAGTGGAACAGGGCAACACTGAAGCTTTCTTT.

This chain connects TRBV15 to TRBJ2-1; D remains ambiguous. CDR3 length equals 13 residues. Trimming pared 2 bases from V and 8 bases from J, leaving 10 bases between. Germline CDR1 reads LNHNV; CDR2 reads YYDKDF (reference sequence). CDR3 protein: CATSRIKSDEQFF. In nucleotides, the CDR3 is TGTGCCACCAGCAGAATTAAGAGCGATGAGCAGTTCTTC.

The gene calls are TRBV4-2 and TRBJ2-7; the match to TRBD2 covers 10 bases. Germline V lookup: CDR1 LGHNA, CDR2 YNFKEQ. This CDR3 has 16 residues. The J segment lost 4 bases and the V segment lost 4 bases, leaving 10 bases of the junction unmatched. The CDR3 nucleotides read TGTGCCAGCAGCCCCTCACCGGGACTAGCGATATACGAGCAGTACTTC. It codes for CASSPSPGLAIYEQYF.

This clone was recorded once. This rearrangement joins TRBV2 to TRBJ2-5; D ambiguous. Trimming removed 2 bases at V and 4 bases at J, with 8 bases between. Germline V gives CDR1 SNHLY, CDR2 FYNNEI. The CDR3 covers 13 residues. The CDR3, as DNA: TGTGCCAGCAGTGAACCTTCAGGAGAGACCCAGTACTTC. Translation gives CASSEPSGETQYF.

The chain links TRBV11-2 to TRBJ2-5, with 7 bases lining up with TRBD1. J was trimmed by 0 bases and V by 5 bases; bases with no gene match: 6. CDR1 and CDR2 (germline): SGHAT, FQNNGV. The CDR3 has 15 residues. The CDR3 sequence: CASSHGQVHQETQYF. The CDR3 DNA reads as TGTGCCAGCAGCCACGGACAGGTCCACCAAGAGACCCAGTACTTC.

This clone was seen only once. The chain couples TRBV2 to TRBJ1-4; maybe TRBD1 (5 bases). Trimming took 2 bases from V and 10 from J, leaving 14 bases between them. CDR3 length: 14 residues. CDR1 and CDR2 from the germline V gene are SNHLY and FYNNEI. The CDR3 DNA is TGTGCCAGCAGTGAAATAAGGGGTGGGCGAAAACTGTTTTTT. Translation gives CASSEIRGGRKLFF.

The gene calls are TRBV7-2 and TRBJ2-5; D not certain. The V end lost 5 bases, the J end lost 1 base, and 8 bases lay between the germline ends. Per the germline V gene, CDR1 is SGHTA and CDR2 is FQGNSA. CDR3 size: 13 residues. For the CDR3, the DNA is TGTGCCAGCAGCCAACATACCCAAGAGACCCAGTACTTC. Amino acids: CASSQHTQETQYF. The variable domain in full, with the rest retrieved from reference TRBV7-2 and TRBJ2-5, is GAGVSQSPSNKVTEKGKDVELRCDPISGHTALYWYRQSLGQGLEFLIYFQGNSAPDKSGLPSDRFSAERTGGSVSTLTIQRTQQEDSAVYLCASSQHTQETQYFGPGTRLLVL.

The gene calls are TRBV6-5 and TRBJ2-7, with D unclear. Germline CDR1 reads MNHEY; CDR2 reads SVGAGI. This CDR3 region has 15 residues. V dropped 6 bases and J dropped 4 bases, with 19 bases sitting between them. The CDR3, as DNA: TGTGCCAGCAGGACGAACAGAAGAACTCGATACGAGCAGTACTTC. As protein: CASRTNRRTRYEQYF.